These T cell receptor beta chains were read from a single sample in a study of T cells in Graves' hyperthyroidism and ophthalmopathy. TCRdb ran MiXCR on the multiplex PCR reads and lists one entry per CDR3 protein. This sample has 190,000 or so distinct CDR3 sequences; approximately 20% occur once, and the top ten carry 35% to 50%. The sample was blood. The receptors originated from a middle-aged man with Graves' hyperthyroidism. Each CDR3 is given with its conserved first and last residue. D genes are given only for firm matches. Clone sizes are given selectively: once, few, many, or a class where the clone is expanded.

v_call	clone_size	d_call	j_call	cdr3_aa	cdr3_nt
TRBV28	many	TRBD1	TRBJ2-2	CASNRDRGGTGELFF	TGTGCCAGCAACCGGGACAGGGGGGGCACCGGGGAGCTGTTTTTT
TRBV28	many	NA	TRBJ1-5	CASSLWWGRTSNQPQHF	TGTGCCAGCAGTTTATGGTGGGGCAGGACTTCCAATCAGCCCCAGCATTTT
TRBV10-3	many	TRBD2	TRBJ2-1	CAIRGTSGNEQFF	TGTGCCATCAGGGGGACTAGCGGGAATGAGCAGTTCTTC
TRBV7-8	many	NA	TRBJ2-4	CASSSQGSRGNIQYF	TGTGCCAGCAGCTCCCAGGGGTCTCGGGGAAACATTCAGTACTTC
TRBV3-1	many	NA	TRBJ2-7	CASSQDTGTIYEQYF	TGTGCCAGCAGCCAAGATACAGGGACCATCTACGAGCAGTACTTC
TRBV6-1	few	TRBD2	TRBJ2-5	CATQTSGGQETQYF	TGTGCCACCCAGACTAGCGGGGGACAAGAGACCCAGTACTTC
TRBV6-1	few	NA	TRBJ2-5	CASSDRSIGTQYF	TGTGCCAGCAGCGACAGGTCTATAGGGACCCAGTACTTC
TRBV12-3/TRBV12-4	many	NA	TRBJ2-3	CASTPVLGRGTDTQYF	TGTGCCAGCACCCCAGTGTTGGGAAGAGGCACAGATACGCAGTATTTT
TRBV7-9	many	NA	TRBJ1-1	CASSSEAFF	TGTGCCAGCAGCTCCGAGGCTTTCTTT
TRBV18	many	TRBD1	TRBJ2-7	CASSLSTGDEQYF	TGTGCCAGCTCACTATCTACAGGGGACGAGCAGTACTTC
TRBV19	few	TRBD1	TRBJ2-6	CASRGQGSGANVLTF	TGTGCCAGTAGGGGACAGGGATCTGGGGCCAACGTCCTGACTTTC
TRBV7-2	many	NA	TRBJ2-3	CASSLGGLDTQYF	TGTGCCAGCAGCTTAGGAGGGTTAGATACGCAGTATTTT
TRBV30	many	NA	TRBJ1-1	CAWRATVNTEAFF	TGTGCCTGGAGGGCGACAGTGAACACTGAAGCTTTCTTT
TRBV5-1	many	TRBD2	TRBJ2-3	CASSPLPAGGRTDTQYF	TGCGCCAGCAGCCCCTTGCCGGCGGGGGGCCGGACAGATACGCAGTATTTT
TRBV18	many	TRBD1	TRBJ1-6	CASSPQAGTANSPLHF	TGTGCCAGCTCACCGCAGGCAGGGACAGCCAATTCACCCCTCCACTTT
TRBV6-5	few	NA	TRBJ2-7	CASSYSILGAYEQYF	TGTGCCAGCAGTTACTCGATCCTTGGGGCCTACGAGCAGTACTTC
TRBV28	few	TRBD1	TRBJ2-5	CASSSLLTGGETQYF	TGTGCCAGCAGTTCCCTACTGACAGGGGGAGAGACCCAGTACTTC
TRBV5-4	NA	NA	TRBJ2-5	CASSLGWQQETQYF	TGTGCCAGCAGCTTGGGGTGGCAGCAAGAGACCCAGTACTTC
TRBV6-1	NA	NA	TRBJ2-7	CASSGLGGAIYEQYF	TGTGCCAGCAGTGGGCTGGGGGGGGCAATTTACGAGCAGTACTTC
TRBV9	NA	NA	TRBJ2-1	CASSVTGQYNEQFF	TGTGCCAGCAGCGTAACTGGACAGTACAATGAGCAGTTCTTC
TRBV7-7	many	TRBD2	TRBJ2-1	CASSLGRRGASGNNEQFF	TGTGCTAGCAGCTTAGGAAGGCGCGGGGCTAGCGGAAACAATGAGCAGTTCTTC
TRBV2	many	NA	TRBJ1-2	CASTSQGLGYTF	TGTGCCAGCACTAGCCAGGGGCTTGGCTACACCTTC
TRBV7-2	many	TRBD2	TRBJ2-3	CASSLGGLAGGADTQYF	TGTGCCAGCAGCTTAGGGGGACTAGCGGGGGGGGCTGATACGCAGTATTTT
TRBV7-2	many	TRBD1	TRBJ1-6	CASSHSGTGNSPLHF	TGTGCCAGCAGCCACTCCGGGACAGGAAATTCACCCCTCCACTTT